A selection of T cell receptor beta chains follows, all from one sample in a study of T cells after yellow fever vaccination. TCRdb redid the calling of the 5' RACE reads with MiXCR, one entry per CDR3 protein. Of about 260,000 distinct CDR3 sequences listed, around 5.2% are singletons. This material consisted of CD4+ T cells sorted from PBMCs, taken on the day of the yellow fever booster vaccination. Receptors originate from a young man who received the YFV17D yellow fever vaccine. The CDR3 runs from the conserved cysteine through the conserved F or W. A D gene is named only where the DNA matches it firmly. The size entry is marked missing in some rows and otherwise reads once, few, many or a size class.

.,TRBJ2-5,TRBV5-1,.,CASSLGGQRETQYF,TGCGCCAGCAGCTTGGGAGGACAGCGGGAGACCCAGTACTTC
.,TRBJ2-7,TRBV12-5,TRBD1,CASGLVLDRGRHEQYF,TGTGCTAGTGGTTTGGTCCTTGACAGGGGGCGACACGAGCAGTACTTC
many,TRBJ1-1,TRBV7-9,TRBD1,CASSPQGANTEAFF,TGTGCCAGCAGCCCGCAGGGGGCGAACACTGAAGCTTTCTTT
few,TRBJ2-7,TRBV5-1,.,CASSSHYLPGTPSHEQYF,TGCGCCAGCAGCTCCCATTACTTACCCGGGACCCCAAGCCACGAGCAGTACTTC
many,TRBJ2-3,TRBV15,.,CATSLGDTQYF,TGTGCCACCAGCCTCGGGGATACGCAGTATTTT
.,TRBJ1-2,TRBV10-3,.,CAISEDGRGYGYTF,TGTGCCATCAGCGAAGACGGCAGAGGCTATGGCTACACCTTC
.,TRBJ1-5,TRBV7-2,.,CASRTGTGSNQPQHF,TGTGCCAGCAGAACTGGGACCGGGAGCAATCAGCCCCAGCATTTT
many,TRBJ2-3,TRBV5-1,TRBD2,CASSLAGGAGVTTDTQYF,TGCGCCAGCAGCTTGGCCGGGGGAGCGGGGGTTACCACAGATACGCAGTATTTT
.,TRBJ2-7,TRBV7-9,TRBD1,CASSSPNSGTGGAYYEQYF,TGTGCCAGCAGCTCCCCGAACTCCGGGACAGGGGGAGCTTACTACGAGCAGTACTTC
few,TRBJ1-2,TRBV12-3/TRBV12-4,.,CASSYYRRGYTF,TGTGCCAGCAGTTATTACAGGCGGGGCTACACCTTC
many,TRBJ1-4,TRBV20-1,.,CSAPASPSATNEKLFF,TGCAGTGCCCCAGCTTCACCGTCTGCAACTAATGAAAAACTGTTTTTT
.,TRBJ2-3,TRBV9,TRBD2,CASTKTSGGMDTQYF,TGTGCCAGCACCAAAACTAGCGGGGGTATGGATACGCAGTATTTT
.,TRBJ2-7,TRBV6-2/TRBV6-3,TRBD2,CASKAVRGAYEQYF,TGTGCCAGCAAGGCCGTCCGGGGGGCCTACGAGCAGTACTTC
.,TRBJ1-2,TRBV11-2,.,CASRGTGPSYGYTF,TGTGCCAGCCGCGGAACAGGGCCGAGCTATGGCTACACCTTC
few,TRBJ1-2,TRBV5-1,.,CASSLGTAFRGYTF,TGCGCCAGCAGCTTGGGGACAGCCTTTCGGGGCTACACCTTC
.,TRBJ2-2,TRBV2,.,CASRGDYTGELFF,TGTGCCAGCAGGGGGGATTACACCGGGGAGCTGTTTTTT
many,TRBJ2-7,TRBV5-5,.,CASSLSTYEQYF,TGTGCCAGCAGCTTATCGACCTACGAGCAGTACTTC
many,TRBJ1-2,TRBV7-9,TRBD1,CASSLISTGIGYTF,TGTGCCAGCAGCTTAATTTCGACAGGGATCGGCTACACCTTC
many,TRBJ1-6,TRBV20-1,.,CSARVRAMPGRSPLHF,TGCAGTGCTAGAGTGCGGGCGATGCCGGGCCGTTCACCCCTCCACTTT
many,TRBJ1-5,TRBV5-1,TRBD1,CASSPTGALNQPQHF,TGCGCCAGCAGCCCGACAGGGGCGTTGAATCAGCCCCAGCATTTT
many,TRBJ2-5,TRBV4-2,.,CASSQGDAEETQYF,TGTGCCAGCAGCCAGGGGGACGCGGAAGAGACCCAGTACTTC
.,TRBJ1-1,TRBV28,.,CASFLKLRIQGRKSGAFF,TGTGCCAGCTTCCTTAAATTGAGGATACAGGGACGTAAATCGGGAGCTTTCTTT
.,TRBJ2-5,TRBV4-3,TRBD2,CASSQGWTSGAETQYF,TGCGCCAGCAGCCAAGGCTGGACTAGCGGGGCGGAGACCCAGTACTTC
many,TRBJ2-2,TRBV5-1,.,CASSPAGAGGELFF,TGCGCCAGCAGCCCCGCGGGGGCAGGCGGGGAGCTGTTTTTT
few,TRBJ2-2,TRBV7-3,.,CASSLVAVPNTGELFF,TGTGCCAGCAGCTTGGTGGCAGTACCCAACACCGGGGAGCTGTTTTTT
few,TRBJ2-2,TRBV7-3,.,CASSQQDGELFF,TGTGCCAGCAGTCAACAGGACGGGGAGCTGTTTTTT
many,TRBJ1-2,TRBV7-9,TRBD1,CASSSPRTGENYGYTF,TGTGCCAGCAGCTCGCCGCGGACAGGGGAAAACTATGGCTACACCTTC
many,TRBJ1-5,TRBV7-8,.,CASSSTPYQPQHF,TGTGCCAGCAGCTCGACCCCCTATCAGCCCCAGCATTTT
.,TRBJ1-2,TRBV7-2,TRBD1,CASSLTGTGGGYTF,TGTGCCAGCAGCTTGACCGGGACAGGGGGCGGCTACACCTTC
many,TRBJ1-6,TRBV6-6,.,CASSTRVGSPLHF,TGTGCCAGCAGCACAAGAGTGGGCTCACCCCTCCACTTT
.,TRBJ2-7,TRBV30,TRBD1,CAWSVLTGGREQYF,TGTGCCTGGAGTGTACTGACAGGGGGACGCGAGCAGTACTTC
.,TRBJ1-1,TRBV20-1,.,CSARDRVLNTEAFF,TGCAGTGCTAGAGATAGGGTATTGAACACTGAAGCTTTCTTT
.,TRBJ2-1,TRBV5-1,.,CASSLREGNSNEQFF,TGCGCCAGCAGCTTGCGAGAGGGGAATAGCAATGAGCAGTTCTTC
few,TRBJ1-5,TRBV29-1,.,CSVAGGNSNQPQHF,TGCAGCGTTGCTGGGGGGAATAGCAATCAGCCCCAGCATTTT
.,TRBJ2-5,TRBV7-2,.,CASSLAVETQYF,TGTGCCAGCAGCTTAGCGGTGGAGACCCAGTACTTC
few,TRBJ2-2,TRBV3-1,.,CASSQFRGSGELFF,TGTGCCAGCAGCCAGTTCAGGGGATCAGGGGAGCTGTTTTTT
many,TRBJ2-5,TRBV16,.,CASSQSGQETQYF,TGTGCCAGCAGCCAATCGGGGCAAGAGACCCAGTACTTC